A single T cell receptor (beta chain) is shown here with its context. The data derive from a study of blood T cell repertoires in COVID-19. Repertoires were generated with immunoSEQ multiplex PCR, while TCRdb's copy carries only in-frame clones and drops some. The repertoire holds around 170,000 clones, with about 81% as singletons. What was sequenced was peripheral blood. The clonotype originates from a man aged 25-45 years with active or convalescent COVID-19.

The CDR3 here is CASSLGGSGSYEQYF. CDR3 in DNA: TGTGCCAGCAGCTTAGGAGGGTCGGGCTCCTACGAGCAGTACTTC. The rearrangement joins TRBV11-2 to TRBJ2-7; TRBD2 might be the D (5 bases). V lost 1 base and J 0 bases, leaving 10 bases between the germline ends. Germline-derived CDR1 and CDR2 are SGHAT and FQNNGV. The CDR3 is 15 residues long.